The 17 T cell receptor beta chains reported below all come from one sample, sequenced in a study of cytomegalovirus exposure and HLA in healthy donors. A multiplex PCR was run with 60 Vbeta primers and 13 Jbeta primers. Repertoires were generated with immunoSEQ multiplex PCR, while TCRdb's copy carries only in-frame clones and drops some. The sample holds more than 90,000 clones, roughly 69% seen once. Sample: PBMCs. The receptors come from a man aged 50-59 years in good health and CMV-seronegative.

J is TRBJ2-1 and V is TRBV29-1; a possible D gene is TRBD2 (5 bases). From germline, CDR1 is SQVTM and CDR2 ANQGSEA. The CDR3 has 13 amino acids. V gave up 4 bases and J gave up 8 bases, with 15 bases separating them. In DNA form, the CDR3 reads TGCAGCGTTGGTAGTTCGGGGTTCGATGAGCAGTTCTTC. It is translated as CSVGSSGFDEQFF.

In this sample, this clone turned up once. This chain joins TRBV15 and TRBJ1-4, with D possibly TRBD1 on 5 matching bases. V was cut by 5 bases and J by 7 bases, with 17 bases left in between. This CDR3 region has 15 residues. Germline CDR1 LNHNV, CDR2 YYDKDF (reference sequence). CDR3 region: CATSGFRGGAEKLFF. CDR3 nucleotide sequence: TGTGCCACCAGCGGGTTCCGGGGGGGTGCTGAAAAACTGTTTTTT.

The chain uses TRBV5-1 and TRBJ1-4; 7 nucleotides align to TRBD1. Trimming cost V 4 bases and J 8 bases; bases outside gene matches: 8. Germline values: CDR1 SGHRS, CDR2 YFSETQ. The CDR3 loop spans 14 amino acids. The CDR3 protein is CASSQEGAGEKLFF. The CDR3 nucleotides are TGCGCCAGCAGCCAAGAGGGGGCAGGGGAAAAACTGTTTTTT.

The chain employs TRBV18 and TRBJ1-6, with D possibly matching TRBD1 (5 bases). The V gene lost 3 bases and the J gene lost 4 bases, with 7 bases spanning the gap. There are 14 residues in the CDR3. Germline loops: CDR1 KGHSH, CDR2 LQKENI. The CDR3: CASSPGLYNSPLHF. CDR3 bases: TGTGCCAGCTCACCGGGACTGTATAATTCACCCCTCCACTTT.

In this sample, this clone turned up a few times. The rearrangement links TRBV11-2 to TRBJ1-1; D is unclear. The V and J ends lost 5 bases and 5 bases respectively, with 15 bases between them. Germline V gene sequence: CDR1 SGHAT, CDR2 FQNNGV. The CDR3 contains 14 residues. CDR3 sequence: CASSPRAGITEAFF. The DNA of the CDR3 is TGTGCCAGCAGCCCCCGCGCGGGGATAACTGAAGCTTTCTTT.

This clone was seen a few times. This chain uses TRBV19 with TRBJ1-2; a weak D match, TRBD1 (5 bases). Trimming shortened V by 5 bases and J by 5 bases, and 9 bases separated the two germline ends. Germline V gene lookup returns CDR1 LNHDA and CDR2 SQIVND (reference sequence). This CDR3 has 12 residues. In nucleotides, the CDR3 is TGTGCCAGTAGTGAGACAGCGTATGGCTACACCTTC. Its protein product is CASSETAYGYTF.

The rearrangement links TRBV5-8 to TRBJ2-1; a possible D gene is TRBD1 (6 bases). CDR3 length equals 16 residues. CDR1 and CDR2 from the germline V gene are SGHTS and YDEGEE. V was shortened by 3 bases and J by 4 bases, with 17 bases between the two germline ends. In nucleotides, the CDR3 is TGTGCCAGCAGCTCCAAATACAGGGCTGGGTACAATGAGCAGTTCTTC. Residues: CASSSKYRAGYNEQFF.

This clone was recorded only once. The chain employs TRBV6-1 and TRBJ1-1; D is undetermined. Germline V gives CDR1 MNHNS, CDR2 SASEGT. The CDR3 runs 14 residues. Trimming removed 5 bases at V and 0 bases at J, with 10 bases between. This chain's CDR3 is CASSTRRVNTEAFF. In nucleotides, the CDR3 is TGTGCCAGCAGTACTCGTCGGGTGAACACTGAAGCTTTCTTT.

A word on this clone: The junction differs from germline at one of its ends, possibly a read error. The CDR3 bases are TGTGCTAGCAGCTTAGACTGGAGCTCCTACAATGAGCAGTTCTTC. Amino acid sequence: CASSLDWSSYNEQFF. The chain couples TRBV7-7 to TRBJ2-1; D call uncertain. Germline CDR1 SSHAT, CDR2 FNYEAQ (reference sequence). This CDR3 is built from 15 residues. Together with reference TRBV7-7 and TRBJ2-1, the CDR3 gives the full variable domain: GAGVSQSPRYKVTKRGQDVTLRCDPISSHATLYWYQQALGQGPEFLTYFNYEAQPDKSGLPSDRFSAERPEGSISTLTIQRTEQRDSAMYRCASSLDWSSYNEQFFGPGTRLTVL.

This chain uses TRBV30 with TRBJ1-2; D is unresolved. V was trimmed by 7 bases and J by 8 bases, leaving 23 bases between them. The CDR3 covers 14 residues. Germline V gene data show CDR1 as GTSNPN and CDR2 as SVGIG (reference sequence). As DNA, the CDR3 is TGTGCCTCCGATCCGGGCCTGACTATGAGGGGCTACACCTTC. Protein product: CASDPGLTMRGYTF.

The chain is built from TRBV28 and TRBJ2-5, with 10 bases lining up with TRBD1. CDR1 and CDR2 (germline): MDHEN, SYDVKM. Trimming at V came to 5 bases and at J to 2 bases, leaving 8 bases not matched to a gene. This CDR3 is built from 16 residues. The CDR3 spells CASSMTGTGEQETQYF. The CDR3 DNA is TGTGCCAGCAGTATGACAGGGACAGGGGAGCAAGAGACCCAGTACTTC.

The chain links TRBV7-2 to TRBJ1-1, with 8 positions matching TRBD1. Germline lookup yields CDR1 SGHTA and CDR2 FQGNSA. With V trimmed by 0 bases and J by 4 bases, 4 bases remained unmatched. CDR3 length equals 15 residues. CDR3 sequence reads: CASSLAQGAGTEAFF. In DNA, the CDR3 is TGTGCCAGCAGCTTAGCCCAGGGGGCAGGCACTGAAGCTTTCTTT. The full variable domain, in which reference TRBV7-2 and TRBJ1-1 provide the parts outside the CDR3, is GAGVSQSPSNKVTEKGKDVELRCDPISGHTALYWYRQSLGQGLEFLIYFQGNSAPDKSGLPSDRFSAERTGGSVSTLTIQRTQQEDSAVYLCASSLAQGAGTEAFFGQGTRLTVV.

The rearrangement uses TRBV5-1 and TRBJ1-2; TRBD1 aligns across 8 bases. Looked up from germline, CDR1 is SGHRS and CDR2 is YFSETQ. The CDR3 extends over 14 amino acids. J lost 3 bases, V lost 2 bases, and 3 bases had no gene match. CDR3 residues: CASSLQGGDYGYTF. CDR3 sequence (DNA): TGCGCCAGCAGCTTACAGGGGGGGGACTATGGCTACACCTTC.

This clone occurred a few times. This chain uses TRBV6-5 with TRBJ2-7; 9 positions agree with TRBD1. The CDR3 extends over 14 amino acids. The germline CDR1 and CDR2 sequences are MNHEY and SVGAGI. V trimming: 2 bases; J trimming: 3 bases; junction bases outside the gene matches: 2. The CDR3 DNA reads as TGTGCCAGCAGTTACGGGGACAGGGTCTACGAGCAGTACTTC. It is translated as CASSYGDRVYEQYF.

In DNA, the CDR3 is TGTGCCAGCAGTCTTAGGGACAGGGTAGAGACCCAGTACTTC. Translating it yields CASSLRDRVETQYF. The chain has TRBV6-5 and TRBJ2-5; TRBD1 matches 9 bases. Trimming cost V 5 bases and J 4 bases; bases outside gene matches: 5. Germline V CDR1 and CDR2: MNHEY, SVGAGI. This CDR3 contains 14 residues.

The rearrangement links TRBV7-8 to TRBJ1-5; 7 bases agree with TRBD1. The CDR3 consists of 17 residues. J was trimmed by 0 bases and V by 5 bases; bases with no gene match: 10. Germline-derived CDR1 and CDR2 are SGHVS and FQNEAQ. This CDR3 is CASSPIGTEFSNQPQHF. The CDR3 nucleotides read TGTGCCAGCAGCCCGATCGGGACAGAGTTTAGCAATCAGCCCCAGCATTTT. Complete variable domain (other parts from reference TRBV7-8 and TRBJ1-5): GAGVSQSPRYKVAKRGQDVALRCDPISGHVSLFWYQQALGQGPEFLTYFQNEAQLDKSGLPSDRFFAERPEGSVSTLKIQRTQQEDSAVYLCASSPIGTEFSNQPQHFGDGTRLSIL.

This clone has more than one count but fewer than ten. The chain employs TRBV5-1 and TRBJ1-3, with 9 positions matching TRBD1. This CDR3 comprises 14 residues. Germline V CDR1 and CDR2: SGHRS, YFSETQ. The ends lost 4 bases at V and 4 bases at J; junction bases unmatched: 3. The CDR3 nucleotides read TGCGCCAGCAGCACCGGGACAGGGGGAAACACCATATATTTT. This codes for CASSTGTGGNTIYF.